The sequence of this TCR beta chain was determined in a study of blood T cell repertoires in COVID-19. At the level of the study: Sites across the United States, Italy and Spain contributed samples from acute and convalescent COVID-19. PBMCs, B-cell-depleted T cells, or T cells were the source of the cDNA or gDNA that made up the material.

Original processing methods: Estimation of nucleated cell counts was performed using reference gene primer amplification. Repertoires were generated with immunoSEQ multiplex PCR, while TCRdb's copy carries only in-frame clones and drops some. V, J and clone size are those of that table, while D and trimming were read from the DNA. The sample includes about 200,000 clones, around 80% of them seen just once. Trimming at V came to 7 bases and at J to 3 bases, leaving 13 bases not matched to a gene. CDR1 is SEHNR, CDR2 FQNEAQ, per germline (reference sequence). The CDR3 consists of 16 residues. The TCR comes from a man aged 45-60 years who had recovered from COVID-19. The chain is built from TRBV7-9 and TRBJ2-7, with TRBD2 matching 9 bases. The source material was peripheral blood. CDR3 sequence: CASTDTGTSLHYEQYF. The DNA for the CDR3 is TGTGCCAGCACCGACACAGGGACTAGCCTACACTACGAGCAGTACTTC. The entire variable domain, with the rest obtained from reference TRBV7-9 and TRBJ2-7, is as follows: DTGVSQNPRHKITKRGQNVTFRCDPISEHNRLYWYRQTLGQGPEFLTYFQNEAQLEKSRLLSDRFSAERPKGSFSTLEIQRTEQGDSAMYLCASTDTGTSLHYEQYFGPGTRLTVT.